The sequence of this TCR beta chain was determined in a study of T cell responses to AZD1222 COVID-19 vaccine. Study-wide findings and caveats: Clonal diversity was possibly underestimated, and the donors were mostly white British, with more females. Two doses of AZD1222 preceded a rise in Spike-specific TCR breadth and depth.

The assay was immunoSEQ multiplex PCR, and TCRdb's table has in-frame clones only and misses some. This sample yields approximately 120,000 clones, of which roughly 87% are seen a single time; about 4.5% belongs to the top ten. The CDR3 covers 16 residues. V lost 4 bases and J 4 bases, leaving 19 bases between the germline ends. CDR1 is MDHEN, CDR2 SYDVKM, per germline. This clone was counted a single time. Its antigen is not known. The chain has TRBV28 and TRBJ2-5; D is possibly TRBD1 (6 bases). This clonotype originated in an adult in good health. The sample here was peripheral blood, taken on day 0 of MenACWY control vaccination. The CDR3 spells CASSSIWTDPRETQYF. CDR3 sequence (DNA): TGTGCCAGCAGTTCCATCTGGACAGACCCTCGAGAGACCCAGTACTTC.